This T cell receptor (beta chain) was captured by sequencing in a study of regulatory T cells in long-lasting Graves disease. In the study overall: Persistent Graves' disease required over 5 years of antithyroid drugs and positive TSH receptor antibodies.

Libraries of TCR beta came from iRepertoire HTBI primers plus Arm-PCR of CDR3 regions. TCRdb used MiXCR to reprocess the multiplex PCR reads, holding one entry per CDR3 protein. The data show some 330,000 distinct CDR3 sequences, with 20% to 25% seen just once and around 30% held by the top ten. The time point: persistent/refractory GD, antithyroid drugs over 5 years with positive TRAb. The TCR library used RNA extracted from PBMCs. This CDR3 has 16 amino acids. V lost 0 bases, J lost 3 bases, and 6 bases stayed unmatched. The germline gives CDR1 SGHKS, CDR2 YYEKEE (reference sequence). This clonotype occurred a few times.

The sequence came from a woman between 40 and 55 years old with Graves disease. Sequenced material: peripheral blood mononuclear cells (PBMCs), taken when the disease was refractory, from a patient treated with antithyroid drugs. The rearrangement links TRBV5-5 to TRBJ2-7, with TRBD2 matching 10 bases. CDR3: CASSLDVLAGVYEQYF. Here the CDR3 DNA reads TGTGCCAGCAGCTTGGACGTTCTAGCGGGAGTCTACGAGCAGTACTTC.